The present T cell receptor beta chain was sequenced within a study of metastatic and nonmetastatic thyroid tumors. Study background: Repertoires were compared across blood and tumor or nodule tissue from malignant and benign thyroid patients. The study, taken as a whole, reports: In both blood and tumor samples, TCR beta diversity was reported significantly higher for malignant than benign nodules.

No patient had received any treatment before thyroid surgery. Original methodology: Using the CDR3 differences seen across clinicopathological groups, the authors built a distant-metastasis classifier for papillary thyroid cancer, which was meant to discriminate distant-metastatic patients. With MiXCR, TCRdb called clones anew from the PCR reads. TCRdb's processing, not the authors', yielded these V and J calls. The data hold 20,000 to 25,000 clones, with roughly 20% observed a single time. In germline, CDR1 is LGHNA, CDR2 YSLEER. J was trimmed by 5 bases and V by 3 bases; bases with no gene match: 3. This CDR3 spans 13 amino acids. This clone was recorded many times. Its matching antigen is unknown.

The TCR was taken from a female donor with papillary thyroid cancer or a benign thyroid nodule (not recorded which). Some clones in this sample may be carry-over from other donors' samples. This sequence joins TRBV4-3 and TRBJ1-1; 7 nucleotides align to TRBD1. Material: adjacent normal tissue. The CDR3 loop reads CASSQGQITEAFF. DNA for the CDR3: TGCGCCAGCAGCCAGGGACAGATAACTGAAGCTTTCTTT.